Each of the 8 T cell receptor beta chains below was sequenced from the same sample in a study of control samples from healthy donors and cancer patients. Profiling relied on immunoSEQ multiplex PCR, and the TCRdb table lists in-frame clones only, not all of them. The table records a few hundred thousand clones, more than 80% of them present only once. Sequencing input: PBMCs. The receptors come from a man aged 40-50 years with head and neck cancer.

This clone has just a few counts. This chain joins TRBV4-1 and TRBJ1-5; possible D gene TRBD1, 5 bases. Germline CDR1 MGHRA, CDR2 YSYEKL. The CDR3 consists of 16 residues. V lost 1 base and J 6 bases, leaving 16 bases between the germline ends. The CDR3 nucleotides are TGCGCCAGCAGCCAAGTAATAGGCCTTGGGGGTCAGCCCCAGCATTTT. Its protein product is CASSQVIGLGGQPQHF.

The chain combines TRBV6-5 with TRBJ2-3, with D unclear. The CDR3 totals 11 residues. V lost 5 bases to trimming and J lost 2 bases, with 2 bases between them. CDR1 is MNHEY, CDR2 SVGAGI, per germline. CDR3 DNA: TGTGCCAGCAGTACCACAGATACGCAGTATTTT. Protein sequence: CASSTTDTQYF.

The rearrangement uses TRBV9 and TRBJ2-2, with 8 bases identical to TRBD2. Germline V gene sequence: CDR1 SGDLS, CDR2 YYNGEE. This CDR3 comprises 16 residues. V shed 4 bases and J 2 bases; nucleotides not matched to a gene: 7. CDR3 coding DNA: TGTGCCAGCAGCTTACGACTAGCGAGAAACACCGGGGAGCTGTTTTTT. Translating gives CASSLRLARNTGELFF.

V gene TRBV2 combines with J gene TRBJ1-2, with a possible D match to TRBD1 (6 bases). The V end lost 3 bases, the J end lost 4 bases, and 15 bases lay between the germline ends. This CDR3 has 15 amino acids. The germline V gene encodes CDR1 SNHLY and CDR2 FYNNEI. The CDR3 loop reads CASSEGGHSGYGYTF. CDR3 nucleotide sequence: TGTGCCAGCAGTGAGGGGGGCCACTCGGGCTATGGCTACACCTTC.

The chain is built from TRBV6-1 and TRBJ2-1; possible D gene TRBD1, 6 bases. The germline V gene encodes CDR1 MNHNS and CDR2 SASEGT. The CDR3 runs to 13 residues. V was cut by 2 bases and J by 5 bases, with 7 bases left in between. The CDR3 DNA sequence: TGTGCCAGCAGTGAACGGACAGACAATGAGCAGTTCTTC. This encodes CASSERTDNEQFF.

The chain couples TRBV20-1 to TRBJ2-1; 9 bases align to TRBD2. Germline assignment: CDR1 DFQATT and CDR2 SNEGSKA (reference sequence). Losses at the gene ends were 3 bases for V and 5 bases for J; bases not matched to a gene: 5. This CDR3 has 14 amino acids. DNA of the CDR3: TGCAGTGCTAGTCCGCTAGCGGGGAACAATGAGCAGTTCTTC. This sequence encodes CSASPLAGNNEQFF.

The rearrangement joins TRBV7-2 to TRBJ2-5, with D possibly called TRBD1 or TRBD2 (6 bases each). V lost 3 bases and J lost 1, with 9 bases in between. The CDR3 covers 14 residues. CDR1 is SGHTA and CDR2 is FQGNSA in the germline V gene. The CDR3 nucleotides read TGTGCCAGCAGCTTGGGGGGCCTCCAAGAGACCCAGTACTTC. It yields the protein CASSLGGLQETQYF.

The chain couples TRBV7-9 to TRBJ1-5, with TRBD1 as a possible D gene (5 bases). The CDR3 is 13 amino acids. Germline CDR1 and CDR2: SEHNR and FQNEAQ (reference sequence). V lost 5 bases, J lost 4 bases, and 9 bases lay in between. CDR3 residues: CASSPTGNQPQHF. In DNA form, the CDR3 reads TGTGCCAGCAGCCCTACAGGAAATCAGCCCCAGCATTTT.